The present TCR beta chain was sequenced within a study of blood T cells in healthy people across ages. V trimming: 3 bases; J trimming: 5 bases; junction bases outside the gene matches: 5. CDR3 length equals 14 residues. Germline lookup yields CDR1 DFQATT and CDR2 SNEGSKA (reference sequence). This clonotype turned up a few times. It was with a sample-barcoded 5' primer and a J-beta primer mix that a second PCR of roughly 6 to 12 cycles was run. Each cDNA molecule received a tag from a template-switch adaptor that had 12 random nucleotides. All samples yielded 2.5 million or more CDR3-containing paired-end reads. TCRdb passed the 5' RACE reads through MiXCR, listing each CDR3 protein once. The profile shows 1.5 million to 2 million distinct CDR3 sequences, about 31% of them singletons.

The chain combines TRBV20-1 with TRBJ2-2, with TRBD1 identical over 8 bases. The TCR was taken from a woman aged 30 to 39 in good health. The sample consisted of blood. The CDR3 DNA follows: TGCAGTGCTAGGGCAGGGGGCGCGACCGGGGAGCTGTTTTTT. This codes for CSARAGGATGELFF.